A single sample is the source of the 10 T cell receptor beta chains below, sequenced in a study of CD8 T cells in ankylosing spondylitis. The study's findings and limits: Ankylosing spondylitis blood appeared to be characterized by a TCR beta motif of eight or nine highly homologous variants.

TCRdb fed the 5' RACE reads into MiXCR, producing one record per CDR3 protein. Altogether 650,000 to 800,000 distinct CDR3 sequences are present, around 17% being singletons, with the ten largest covering around 20%. No antigen has been identified for these receptors. Input material: blood, either unsorted or a sorted T cell fraction (not recorded which). These receptors came from a male donor with ankylosing spondylitis.

This clonotype has only a few counts. This chain joins TRBV12-3 or TRBV12-4 and TRBJ2-6; TRBD2 agrees at 7 bases. V was pared by 8 bases and J by 2 bases, with 12 bases of the junction left unmatched. CDR3 size: 17 residues. For the CDR3, the DNA is TGTGCCAGCTTAGAATCGGGGGGTTACCCTGGGGCCAACGTCCTGACTTTC. Translated, it gives CASLESGGYPGANVLTF.

CDR3 residues: CASSQARDWSYNEQFF. The CDR3 nucleotides read TGTGCCAGCAGCCAAGCGAGGGATTGGTCCTACAATGAGCAGTTCTTC. This chain connects TRBV3-1 to TRBJ2-1; tentatively, D is TRBD2 (5 bases). The ends were cut back, 1 base at V and 1 base at J, with 11 bases in the middle. This CDR3 comprises 16 residues. The germline V gene has CDR1 LGHDT and CDR2 YNNKEL (reference sequence).

This clonotype was found a few times. J is TRBJ2-3 and V is TRBV2; D gene unclear. This CDR3 contains 13 residues. V lost 5 bases and J 6 bases, leaving 12 bases between the germline ends. In germline, CDR1 is SNHLY, CDR2 FYNNEI. Here the CDR3 reads CASSHPGRDTQYF. CDR3 nucleotides: TGTGCCAGCAGTCACCCGGGTCGGGATACGCAGTATTTT.

This clonotype was recorded a few times. This sequence joins TRBV28 and TRBJ2-3, with TRBD2 matching 7 bases. The J segment lost 4 bases and the V segment lost 5 bases, leaving 9 bases of the junction unmatched. The CDR3 totals 15 residues. Germline-derived CDR1 and CDR2 are MDHEN and SYDVKM. The DNA of the CDR3 is TGTGCCAGCAGTATAGGACTAGTGGGGTCAGATACGCAGTATTTT. Translating gives CASSIGLVGSDTQYF.

This chain links TRBV30 with TRBJ2-3; 7 bases are shared with TRBD1. After removal of 8 bases from V and 2 bases from J, the junction contained 7 bases not matched to a gene. Germline CDR1 reads GTSNPN; CDR2 reads SVGIG (reference sequence). CDR3 size: 13 residues. DNA of the CDR3: TGTGCCCGACGAGACAGGGTCACAGATACGCAGTATTTT. The encoded protein is CARRDRVTDTQYF.

This clonotype has a handful of counts. J is TRBJ1-6 and V is TRBV2; a possible D gene is TRBD1 (5 bases). V lost 5 bases, J lost 7 bases, and 18 bases lay in between. The germline V gene has CDR1 SNHLY and CDR2 FYNNEI. CDR3 size: 16 residues. CDR3 sequence reads: CASSTTGRQENSPLHF. In nucleotides, the CDR3 is TGTGCCAGCAGTACTACAGGACGTCAAGAAAATTCACCCCTCCACTTT.

This chain joins TRBV14 and TRBJ2-1; D unclear. The CDR3 loop spans 13 amino acids. The germline gives CDR1 SGHDN, CDR2 FVKESK. V dropped 4 bases and J dropped 8 bases, with 12 bases sitting between them. The CDR3 is CASSLTPTDEQFF. In nucleotides, the CDR3 is TGTGCCAGCAGCCTGACGCCGACCGATGAGCAGTTCTTC.

This clonotype was counted a few times. The chain's CDR3 is CASSETGQGAGNEQFF. DNA for the CDR3: TGTGCCAGCAGTGAGACGGGACAGGGGGCCGGCAATGAGCAGTTCTTC. This chain uses TRBV2 with TRBJ2-1, with 12 nucleotides matching TRBD1. The CDR3 contains 16 residues. Germline V gene sequence: CDR1 SNHLY, CDR2 FYNNEI. V shed 3 bases, J shed 6 bases, and the junction held 6 bases outside the gene matches.

This clonotype was counted between two and nine times. The chain joins TRBV20-1 to TRBJ1-5, with D hard to call. CDR3 length: 19 residues. V gave up 2 bases and J gave up 4 bases, with 27 bases separating them. The germline V gene encodes CDR1 DFQATT and CDR2 SNEGSKA (reference sequence). The CDR3 sequence: CSARSSKGRADPANQPQHF. As DNA, the CDR3 is TGCAGTGCTAGAAGCTCCAAAGGGAGGGCCGACCCCGCAAATCAGCCCCAGCATTTT.

This clonotype has just a few counts. The CDR3 bases are TGTGCCAGCAGTTTACAGGGCAGGAGCTCCTACGAGCAGTACTTC. The encoded protein is CASSLQGRSSYEQYF. The chain employs TRBV28 and TRBJ2-7; perhaps TRBD1 as D (5 bases). Between the trimmed V and J ends, which lost 2 bases and 0 bases, there was a span of 11 bases. The CDR3 runs to 15 residues. Germline V gives CDR1 MDHEN, CDR2 SYDVKM.